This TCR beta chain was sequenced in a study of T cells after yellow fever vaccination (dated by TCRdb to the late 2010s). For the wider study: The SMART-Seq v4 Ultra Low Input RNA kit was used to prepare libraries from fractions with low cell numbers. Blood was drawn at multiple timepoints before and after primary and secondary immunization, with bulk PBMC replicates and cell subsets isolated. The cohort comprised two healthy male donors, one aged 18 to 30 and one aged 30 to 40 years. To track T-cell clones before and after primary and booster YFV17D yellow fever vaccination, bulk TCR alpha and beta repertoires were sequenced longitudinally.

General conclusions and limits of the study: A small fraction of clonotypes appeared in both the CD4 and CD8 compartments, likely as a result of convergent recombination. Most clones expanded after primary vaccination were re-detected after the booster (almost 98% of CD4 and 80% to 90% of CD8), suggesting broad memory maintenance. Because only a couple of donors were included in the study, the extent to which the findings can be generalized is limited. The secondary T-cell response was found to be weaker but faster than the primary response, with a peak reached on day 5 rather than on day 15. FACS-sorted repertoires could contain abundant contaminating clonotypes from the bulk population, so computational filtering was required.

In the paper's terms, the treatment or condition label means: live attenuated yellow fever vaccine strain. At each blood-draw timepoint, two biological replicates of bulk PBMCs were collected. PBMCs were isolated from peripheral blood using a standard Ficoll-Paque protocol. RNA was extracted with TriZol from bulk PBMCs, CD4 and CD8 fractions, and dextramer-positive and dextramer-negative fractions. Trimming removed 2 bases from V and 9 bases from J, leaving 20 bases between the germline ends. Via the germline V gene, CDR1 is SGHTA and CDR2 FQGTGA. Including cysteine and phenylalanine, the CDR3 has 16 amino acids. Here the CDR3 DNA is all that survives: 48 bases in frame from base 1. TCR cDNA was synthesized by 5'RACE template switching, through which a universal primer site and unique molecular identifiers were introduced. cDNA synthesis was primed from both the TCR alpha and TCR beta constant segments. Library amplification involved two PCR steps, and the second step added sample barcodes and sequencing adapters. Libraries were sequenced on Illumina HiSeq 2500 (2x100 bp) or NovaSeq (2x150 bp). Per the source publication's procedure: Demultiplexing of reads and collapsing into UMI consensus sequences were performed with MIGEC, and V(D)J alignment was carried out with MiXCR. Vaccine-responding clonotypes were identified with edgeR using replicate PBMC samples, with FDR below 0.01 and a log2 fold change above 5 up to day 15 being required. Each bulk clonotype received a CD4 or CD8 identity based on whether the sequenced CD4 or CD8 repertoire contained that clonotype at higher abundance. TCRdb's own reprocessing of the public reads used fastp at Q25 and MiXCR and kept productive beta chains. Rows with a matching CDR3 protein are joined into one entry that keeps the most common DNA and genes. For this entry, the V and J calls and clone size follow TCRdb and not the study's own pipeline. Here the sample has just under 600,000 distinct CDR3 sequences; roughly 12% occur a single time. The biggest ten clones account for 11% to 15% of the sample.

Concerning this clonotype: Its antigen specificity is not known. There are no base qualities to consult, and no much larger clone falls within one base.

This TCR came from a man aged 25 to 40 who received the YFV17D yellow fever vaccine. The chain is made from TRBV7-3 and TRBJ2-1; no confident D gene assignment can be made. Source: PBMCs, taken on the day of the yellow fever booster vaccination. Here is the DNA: TGTGCCAGCAGCTTATTTAGCCGGACGGGTACGAGTGAGCAGTTCTTC. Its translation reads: CASSLFSRTGTSEQFF.